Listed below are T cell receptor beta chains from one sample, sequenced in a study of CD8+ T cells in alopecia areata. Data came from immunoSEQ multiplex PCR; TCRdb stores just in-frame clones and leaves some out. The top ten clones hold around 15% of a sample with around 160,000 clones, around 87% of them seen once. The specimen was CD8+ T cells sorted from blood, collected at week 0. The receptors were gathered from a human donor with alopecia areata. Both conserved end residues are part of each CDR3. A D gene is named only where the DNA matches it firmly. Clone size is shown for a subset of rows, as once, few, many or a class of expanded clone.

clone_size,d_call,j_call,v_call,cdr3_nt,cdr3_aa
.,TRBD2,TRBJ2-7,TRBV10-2,TGCGCCAGCAGTGAGTCGACTCCTAGCGGGGGGCCGGACTCCTACGAGCAGTACTTC,CASSESTPSGGPDSYEQYF
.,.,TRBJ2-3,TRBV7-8,TGTGCCAGCAGCTTAAGGCGGGCAGATACGCAGTATTTT,CASSLRRADTQYF
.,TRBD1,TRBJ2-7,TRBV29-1,TGCAGCGTTGAAGACCGACAGGGGGCCTACGAGCAGTACTTC,CSVEDRQGAYEQYF
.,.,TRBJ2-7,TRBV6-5,TGTGCCAGCAGTTACACACCTGACAGACCCTACGAGCAGTACTTC,CASSYTPDRPYEQYF
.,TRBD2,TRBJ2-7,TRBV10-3,TGTGCCATCAGTGAGCCCGCCGGGGGGTCCTCCTACGAGCAGTACTTC,CAISEPAGGSSYEQYF
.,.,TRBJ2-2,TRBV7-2,TGTGCCAGCAGCACCCACAGGGGAGGTACCGGGGAGCTGTTTTTT,CASSTHRGGTGELFF
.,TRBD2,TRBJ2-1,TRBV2,TGTGCCAGCCTCGCAAGCGGGGCCAATGAGCAGTTCTTC,CASLASGANEQFF
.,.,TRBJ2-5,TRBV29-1,TGCAGCGTTGAAGCGGGTTTCCAAGAGACCCAGTACTTC,CSVEAGFQETQYF
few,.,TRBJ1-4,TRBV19,TGTGGGTGGGGTGAAAAACTGTTTTTT,CGWGEKLFF
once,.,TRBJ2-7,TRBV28,TGTGCCAGCAGTTTGGGGGCTGGGGTTTCCTACGAGCAGTACTTC,CASSLGAGVSYEQYF
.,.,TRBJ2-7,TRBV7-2,TGTGCCAGCAGCTCTTATGATTCATACGAGCAGTACTTC,CASSSYDSYEQYF
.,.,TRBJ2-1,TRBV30,TGTGCCTGGAATACCGCGAGCCGGGAGGAGCAGTTCTTC,CAWNTASREEQFF
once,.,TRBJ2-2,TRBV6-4,TGTGCCAGCAGTGACCCGTTGTCAGGGGAGCTGTTTTTT,CASSDPLSGELFF
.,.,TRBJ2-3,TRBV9,TGTGCCAGCAGCGTAGGGGGAGCAGATACGCAGTATTTT,CASSVGGADTQYF
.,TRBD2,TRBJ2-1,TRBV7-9,TGTGCCTCCCACCCAGGCGGGAGAGAGCAGTTCTTC,CASHPGGREQFF
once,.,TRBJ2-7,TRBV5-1,TGCGCCAGCAGCTTAGGAACAGGCCCCGACGAGCAGTACTTC,CASSLGTGPDEQYF
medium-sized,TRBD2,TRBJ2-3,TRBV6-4,TGTGCCAGCAGTGAACTAGCGGGGGCCACAGATACGCAGTATTTT,CASSELAGATDTQYF
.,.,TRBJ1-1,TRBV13,TGTGCCAGCAGCTCTCCCCTTTATGACGAAACTTTCTTT,CASSSPLYDETFF
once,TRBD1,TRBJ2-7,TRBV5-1,TGCGCCAGCAGCCACGGACAGGGGGCGAGGGAGCAGTACTTC,CASSHGQGAREQYF
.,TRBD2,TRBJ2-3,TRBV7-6,TGTGCCAGCAGCTTAGCTAGCGGGGGGGCAGATACGCAGTATTTT,CASSLASGGADTQYF
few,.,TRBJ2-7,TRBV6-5,TGTGCCAGCGCCGGGGGTACTACTTCCTCCTACGAGCAGTACTTC,CASAGGTTSSYEQYF
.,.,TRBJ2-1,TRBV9,TGTGCCAGCAGCGCTTTTCTGGGGGATGAGCAGTTCTTC,CASSAFLGDEQFF
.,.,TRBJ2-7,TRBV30,TGTGCCTGGAGGAAAGGGATCTACGAGCAGTACTTC,CAWRKGIYEQYF
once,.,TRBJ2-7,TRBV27,TGTGCCAGCAGCTTCCTGGTAACAGGGACAAGGTCCTACGAGCAGTACTTC,CASSFLVTGTRSYEQYF
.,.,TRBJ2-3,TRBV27,TGTGCCAGCAGCGATATCACAGATACGCAGTATTTT,CASSDITDTQYF
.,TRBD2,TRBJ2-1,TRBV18,TGTGCCAGCTCGGGTACTAGCGTCGATGAGCAGTTCTTC,CASSGTSVDEQFF
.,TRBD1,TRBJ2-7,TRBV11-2,TGTGCCAGCAGCTGGGGACAGGGATCCTACGAGCAGTACTTC,CASSWGQGSYEQYF
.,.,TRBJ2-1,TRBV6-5,TGTGCCAGCAGCCCCAGCGGTTCCTACAATGAGCAGTTCTTC,CASSPSGSYNEQFF
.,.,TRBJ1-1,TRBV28,TGTGCCAGCAGTTCGGGAAGGATGGAGGAGAACACTGAAGCTTTCTTT,CASSSGRMEENTEAFF
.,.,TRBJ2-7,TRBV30,TGTGCCTGGAGTGTGTCTAGCGCGAGTGGCGAGCAGTACTTC,CAWSVSSASGEQYF
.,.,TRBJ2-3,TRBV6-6,TGTGCCAGCAGTCCTCGCAGTGAGAGCACAGATACGCAGTATTTT,CASSPRSESTDTQYF
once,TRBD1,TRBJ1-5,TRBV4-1,TGCGCCAGCAGCCAAGGACGGACAGGGTATCAGCCCCAGCATTTT,CASSQGRTGYQPQHF
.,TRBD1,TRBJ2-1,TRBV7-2,TGTGCCAGCAGCTTAGGGGACCGGGACAGACGAACGATAGAGCAGTTCTTC,CASSLGDRDRRTIEQFF
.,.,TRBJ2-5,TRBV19,TGTGCCAGTAGTATTGCCGGAAATTTCCAAGAGACCCAGTACTTC,CASSIAGNFQETQYF
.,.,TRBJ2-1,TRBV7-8,TGTGCCAGCAGCCCGCTAATGTTAGGGAACAATGAGCAGTTCTTC,CASSPLMLGNNEQFF
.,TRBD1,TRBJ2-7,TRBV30,TGTGCCTGGAGTACGGGACAGGGTCTTATCGAGCAGTACTTC,CAWSTGQGLIEQYF
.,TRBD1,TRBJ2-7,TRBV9,TGTGCCAGCAGCGCGACAGGGAATAGTTACGAGCAGTACTTC,CASSATGNSYEQYF
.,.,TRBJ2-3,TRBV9,TGTGCCAGCAGCGCCGGGGGGCAATTTGGGGATACGCAGTATTTT,CASSAGGQFGDTQYF
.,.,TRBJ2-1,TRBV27,TGTGCCGGCAGTTTATCATCGAGAAATGAGCAGTTCTTC,CAGSLSSRNEQFF
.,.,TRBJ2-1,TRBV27,TGTGCCAGCAGGCATCGGGAGCATGCCCACGAGCAGTTCTTC,CASRHREHAHEQFF
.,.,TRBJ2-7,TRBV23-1,TGCGCCAGCAGTCATGGGGGGTTCTCCTACGAGCAGTACTTC,CASSHGGFSYEQYF
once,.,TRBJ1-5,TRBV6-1,TGTGCCAGCAGTGAAGCGAATGCGCAGGGGTGCGCTAGCAATCAGCCCCAGCATTTT,CASSEANAQGCASNQPQHF
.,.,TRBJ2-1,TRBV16,TGTGCCAGCAGCCAATCGAGCGAGCAAACCTTTAACAATGAGCAGTTCTTC,CASSQSSEQTFNNEQFF